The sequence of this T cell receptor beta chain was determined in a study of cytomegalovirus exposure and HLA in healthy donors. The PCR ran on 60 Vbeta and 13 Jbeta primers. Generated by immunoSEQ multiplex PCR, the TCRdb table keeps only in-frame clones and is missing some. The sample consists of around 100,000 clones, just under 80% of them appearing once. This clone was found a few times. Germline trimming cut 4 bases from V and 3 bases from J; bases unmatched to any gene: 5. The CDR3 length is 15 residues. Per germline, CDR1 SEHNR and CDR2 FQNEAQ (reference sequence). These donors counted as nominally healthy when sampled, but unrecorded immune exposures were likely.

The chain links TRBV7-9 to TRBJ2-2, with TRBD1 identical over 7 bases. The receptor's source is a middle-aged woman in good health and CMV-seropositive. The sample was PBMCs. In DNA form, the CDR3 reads TGTGCCAGCAGCTCTAGGGGGCAGGACACCGGGGAGCTGTTTTTT. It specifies CASSSRGQDTGELFF.